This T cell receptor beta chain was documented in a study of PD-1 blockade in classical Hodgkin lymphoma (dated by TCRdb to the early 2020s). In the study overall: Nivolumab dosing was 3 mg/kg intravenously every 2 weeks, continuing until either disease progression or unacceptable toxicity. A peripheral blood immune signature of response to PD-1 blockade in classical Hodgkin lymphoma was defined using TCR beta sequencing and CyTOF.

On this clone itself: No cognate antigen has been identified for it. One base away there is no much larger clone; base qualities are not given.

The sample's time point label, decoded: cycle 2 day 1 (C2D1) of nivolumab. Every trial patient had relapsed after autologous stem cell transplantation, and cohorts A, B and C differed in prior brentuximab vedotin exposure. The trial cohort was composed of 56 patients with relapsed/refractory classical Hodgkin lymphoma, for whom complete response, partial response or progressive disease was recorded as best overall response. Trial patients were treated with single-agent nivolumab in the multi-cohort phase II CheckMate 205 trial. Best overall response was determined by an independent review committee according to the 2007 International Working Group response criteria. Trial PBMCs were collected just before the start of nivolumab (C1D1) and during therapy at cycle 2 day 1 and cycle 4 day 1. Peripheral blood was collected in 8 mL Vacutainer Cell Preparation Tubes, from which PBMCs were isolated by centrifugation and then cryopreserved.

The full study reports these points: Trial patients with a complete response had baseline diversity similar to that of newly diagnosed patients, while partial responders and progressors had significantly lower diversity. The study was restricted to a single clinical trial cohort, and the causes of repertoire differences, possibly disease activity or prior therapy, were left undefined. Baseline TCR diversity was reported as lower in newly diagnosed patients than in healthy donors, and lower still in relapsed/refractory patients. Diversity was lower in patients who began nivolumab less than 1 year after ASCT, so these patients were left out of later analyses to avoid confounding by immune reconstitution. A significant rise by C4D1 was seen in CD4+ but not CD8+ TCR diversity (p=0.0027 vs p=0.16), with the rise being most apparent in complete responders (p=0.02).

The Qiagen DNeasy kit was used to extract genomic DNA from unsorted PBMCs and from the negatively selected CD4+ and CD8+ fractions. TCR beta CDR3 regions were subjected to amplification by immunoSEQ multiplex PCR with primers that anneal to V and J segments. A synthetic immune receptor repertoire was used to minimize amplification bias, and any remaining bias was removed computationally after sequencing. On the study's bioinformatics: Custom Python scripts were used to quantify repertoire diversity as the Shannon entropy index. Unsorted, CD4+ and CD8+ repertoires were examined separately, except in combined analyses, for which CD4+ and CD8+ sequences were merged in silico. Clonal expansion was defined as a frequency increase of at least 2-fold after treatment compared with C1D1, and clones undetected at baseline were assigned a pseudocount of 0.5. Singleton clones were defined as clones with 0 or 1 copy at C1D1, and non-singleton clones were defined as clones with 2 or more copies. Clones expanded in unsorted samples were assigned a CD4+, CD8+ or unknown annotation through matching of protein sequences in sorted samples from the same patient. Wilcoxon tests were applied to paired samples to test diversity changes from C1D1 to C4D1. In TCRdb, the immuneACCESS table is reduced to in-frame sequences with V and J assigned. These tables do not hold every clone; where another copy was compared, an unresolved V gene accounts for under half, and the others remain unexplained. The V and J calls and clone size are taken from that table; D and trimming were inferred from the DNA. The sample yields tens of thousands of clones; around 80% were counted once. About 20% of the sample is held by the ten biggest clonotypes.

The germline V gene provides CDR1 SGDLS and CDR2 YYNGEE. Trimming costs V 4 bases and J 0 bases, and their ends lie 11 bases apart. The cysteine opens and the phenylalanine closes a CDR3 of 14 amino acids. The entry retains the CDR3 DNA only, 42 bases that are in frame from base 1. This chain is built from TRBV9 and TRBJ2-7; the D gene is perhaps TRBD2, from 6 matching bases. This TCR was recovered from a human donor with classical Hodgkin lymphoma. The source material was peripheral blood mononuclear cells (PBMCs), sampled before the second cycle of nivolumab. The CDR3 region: CASSPGLPSYEQYF. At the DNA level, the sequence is TGTGCCAGCAGCCCAGGACTACCCTCCTACGAGCAGTACTTC.